This record concerns one T cell receptor (beta chain) sequence. Its specificity is not known. Germline V gene sequence: CDR1 MNHEY, CDR2 SVGEGT. V was clipped by 9 bases and J by 0 bases; unmatched bases: 14. This CDR3 is 18 amino acids long. Ophthalmopathy was moderately-to-severely active, CAS at least 3, NOSPECS at least 4, lasting under 3 months. The study amplified TCR beta CDR3 regions using RNA transcripts. The workflow started with a first-round RT-PCR run with HTBI primers and then moved on to a second-round multiplex PCR. TCRdb used MiXCR to reprocess the multiplex PCR reads, holding one entry per CDR3 protein. The table has 150,000 to 200,000 distinct CDR3 sequences, under 45% seen once; the top ten hold 8% to 10%. This specimen comes from a study of Graves' ophthalmopathy and Graves' hyperthyroidism. Findings and caveats of the study: Ophthalmopathy progression prediction by the model yielded a sensitivity of 55% to 71% and a specificity of roughly 74%.

The chain joins TRBV6-2 or TRBV6-3 to TRBJ2-6; 7 bases align to TRBD1. This clonotype originated in a man aged 30 to 39 with Graves' ophthalmopathy. Sequencing was carried out using peripheral blood. CDR3: CASSGYEGASSGANVLTF. Written as DNA, the CDR3 is TGTGCCAGTTCCGGTTACGAGGGGGCGAGCTCTGGGGCCAACGTCCTGACTTTC.